This TCR beta chain was recovered during a study of T cell changes during pregnancy in multiple sclerosis. The method was immunoSEQ multiplex PCR; TCRdb's version includes in-frame clones alone and lacks a portion of them. Here the sample spans tens of thousands of clones, roughly nine tenths being singletons. V lost 4 bases and J lost 4, with 8 bases in between. The CDR3 loop spans 13 amino acids. Looked up from germline, CDR1 is MGHRA and CDR2 is YSYEKL. This chain links TRBV4-1 with TRBJ2-1; a weak D match, TRBD2 (6 bases). This sequence originates from a female donor with multiple sclerosis, enrolled in a pregnancy study. The sample here was CD8+ T cells from peripheral blood mononuclear cells, taken before pregnancy. CDR3 coding DNA: TGCGCCAGCAGCCCTAGCGATTACAATGAGCAGTTCTTC. It codes for CASSPSDYNEQFF.